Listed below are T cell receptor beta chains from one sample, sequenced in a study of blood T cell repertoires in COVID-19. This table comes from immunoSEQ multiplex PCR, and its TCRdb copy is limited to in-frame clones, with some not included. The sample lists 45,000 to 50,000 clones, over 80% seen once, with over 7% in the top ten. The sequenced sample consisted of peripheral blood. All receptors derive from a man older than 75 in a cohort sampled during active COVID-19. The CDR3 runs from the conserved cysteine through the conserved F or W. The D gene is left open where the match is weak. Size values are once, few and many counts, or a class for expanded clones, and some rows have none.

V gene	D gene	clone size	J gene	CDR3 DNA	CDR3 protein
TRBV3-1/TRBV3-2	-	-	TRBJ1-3	TGTGCCAGCAGCCATCAATCTGGAAACACCATATATTTT	CASSHQSGNTIYF
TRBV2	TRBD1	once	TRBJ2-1	TGTGCCAGCAGTACAGGGGGCATCTCCTACAATGAGCAGTTCTTC	CASSTGGISYNEQFF
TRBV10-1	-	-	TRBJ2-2	TGCGCCAGCAGTGGGACACACGCGAACACCGGGGAGCTGTTTTTT	CASSGTHANTGELFF
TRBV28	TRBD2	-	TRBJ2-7	TGTGCCAGCACCTCCGGGACTAGCTCCTACGAGCAGTACTTC	CASTSGTSSYEQYF
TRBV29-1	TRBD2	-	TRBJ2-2	TGCAGCGTTGGGGGGACTAGCGGGAGCTCGGGCACCGGGGAGCTGTTTTTT	CSVGGTSGSSGTGELFF
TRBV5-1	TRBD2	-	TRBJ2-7	TGCGCCAGCAGCACGGGACTAGCGGGAGCTATCTACGAGCAGTACTTC	CASSTGLAGAIYEQYF
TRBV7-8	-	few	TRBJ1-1	TGTGCCAGCAGCTTAGCAGGGAGGTATAACACTGAAGCTTTCTTT	CASSLAGRYNTEAFF
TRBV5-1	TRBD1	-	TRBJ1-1	TGCGCCAGCAGCTTGGGTACGACAGGGTATAACACTGAAGCTTTCTTT	CASSLGTTGYNTEAFF
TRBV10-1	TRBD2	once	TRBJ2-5	TGCGCCAGCAGCACAAGCGGGAGGGGAGAGACCCAGTACTTC	CASSTSGRGETQYF
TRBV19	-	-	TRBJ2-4	TGTGCCAGTAGTATATCCCGGACAGTTCTAGCCAAAAACATTCAGTACTTC	CASSISRTVLAKNIQYF
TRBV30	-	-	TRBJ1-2	TGTGCCTTAACCAGGACAGATGGCTATGGCTACACCTTC	CALTRTDGYGYTF
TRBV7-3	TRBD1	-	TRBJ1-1	TGTGCCAGCAGCTCCGTCCCGGGACAGGGGGCAGCTTTCTTT	CASSSVPGQGAAFF
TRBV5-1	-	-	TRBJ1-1	TGCGCCAGCAGCTTGGGGGGAGAAAACACTGAAGCTTTCTTT	CASSLGGENTEAFF
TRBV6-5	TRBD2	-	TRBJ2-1	TGTGCCAGCAGTTACTCAACCGGGACTAGCGCCAATGAGCAGTTCTTC	CASSYSTGTSANEQFF
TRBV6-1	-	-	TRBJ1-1	TGTGCCAGCAGTGAGGGCGGGCCAAGAACTGAAGCTTTCTTT	CASSEGGPRTEAFF
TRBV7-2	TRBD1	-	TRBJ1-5	TGTGCCAGCAGCTACAGGGGAAATCAGCCCCAGCATTTT	CASSYRGNQPQHF
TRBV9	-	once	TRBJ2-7	TGTGCCAGCAGTGCGGGACGGGAGCAGTACTTC	CASSAGREQYF
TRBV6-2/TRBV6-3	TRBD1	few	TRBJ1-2	TGTGCCAGCAGTTACTCGACGCTGGACAGGGGGCGTAGAGAGGGCTATGGCTACACCTTC	CASSYSTLDRGRREGYGYTF
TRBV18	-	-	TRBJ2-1	TGTGCCAGCTCACCGAGCCGGGGGAATAACAATGAGCAGTTCTTC	CASSPSRGNNNEQFF
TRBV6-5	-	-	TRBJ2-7	TGTGCCAGCAGCCTCGGTAAGCGACCCACCTACGAGCAGTACTTC	CASSLGKRPTYEQYF
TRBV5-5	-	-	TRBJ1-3	TGTGCCAGCAGCTTCCCCAATCCGGCTGGAAACACCATATATTTT	CASSFPNPAGNTIYF
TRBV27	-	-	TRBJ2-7	TGTGCCAGCAGTCCCGGGTGGGGGCCCGGCTCCTACGAGCAGTACTTC	CASSPGWGPGSYEQYF
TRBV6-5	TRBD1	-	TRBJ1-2	TGTGCCAGCAGGAAAACAGGGGGCGATGGCTACACCTTC	CASRKTGGDGYTF
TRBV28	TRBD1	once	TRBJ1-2	TGTGCCAGCAGCCCGAGGGACAGGGTCTACTATGGCTACACCTTC	CASSPRDRVYYGYTF
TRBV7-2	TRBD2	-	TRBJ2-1	TGTGCCAGCAGCCGGACTAGCGGAGCGGGAGACAATGAGCAGTTCTTC	CASSRTSGAGDNEQFF
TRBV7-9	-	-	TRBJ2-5	TGTGCCAGCAACGCAGGTCCCGGGAGCCAAGAGACCCAGTACTTC	CASNAGPGSQETQYF
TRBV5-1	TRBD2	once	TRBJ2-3	TGCGCCAGCAGCCTCCGGTCTAGCGGGAGGCCAAGAGGAACAGATACGCAGTATTTT	CASSLRSSGRPRGTDTQYF
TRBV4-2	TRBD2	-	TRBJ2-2	TGTGCCAGCAGCCAAGCGACTAGCGGGGGATCGACCGGGGAGCTGTTTTTT	CASSQATSGGSTGELFF
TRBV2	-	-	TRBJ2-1	TGTGCCAGCAGTGAAGTCCCCTACCAAAAGCAGTTCTTC	CASSEVPYQKQFF
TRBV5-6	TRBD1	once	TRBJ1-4	TGTGCCAGCAGTTCGACGACAGGGGGTAATGAAAAACTGTTTTTT	CASSSTTGGNEKLFF
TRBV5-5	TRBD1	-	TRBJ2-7	TGTGCCAGCAGCTTTAGAACAGGGGACCACGAGCAGTACTTC	CASSFRTGDHEQYF
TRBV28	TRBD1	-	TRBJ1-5	TGTGCCACCAACCGGGGACAGGGTAGCGGGCAGCCCCAGCATTTT	CATNRGQGSGQPQHF
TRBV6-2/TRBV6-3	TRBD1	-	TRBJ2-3	TGTGCCAGCAGTTACACCAGGGGGCACGCAGATACGCAGTATTTT	CASSYTRGHADTQYF
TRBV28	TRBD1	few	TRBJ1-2	TGTGCCAGCAGTTCTGCAGGGACAGGCTATGGCTACACCTTC	CASSSAGTGYGYTF
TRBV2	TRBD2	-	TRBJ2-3	TGTGCCAGCAGTGATCCACTAGCGGGGGGCCGCGCAGTGTATACGCAGTATTTT	CASSDPLAGGRAVYTQYF
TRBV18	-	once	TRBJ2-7	TGTGCCAGCTCTCGGGACAACGGCCCCTACGAGCAGTACTTC	CASSRDNGPYEQYF
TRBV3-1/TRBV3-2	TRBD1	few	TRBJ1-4	TGTGCCAGCAGTTACGGACAGGGTCGTGAAAAACTGTTTTTT	CASSYGQGREKLFF
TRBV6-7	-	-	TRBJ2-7	TGTGCCAGCAGGTGGCTACAGCAGTCCTACGAGCAGTACTTC	CASRWLQQSYEQYF
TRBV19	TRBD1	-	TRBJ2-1	TGTGCCAGTAGTATAGACCGGACAGGTGGGTACAATGAGCAGTTCTTC	CASSIDRTGGYNEQFF
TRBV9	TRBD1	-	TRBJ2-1	TGTGCCAGCAGCGTGGGGACAGGGGAGATGGATAAGTATAATGAGCAGTTCTTC	CASSVGTGEMDKYNEQFF
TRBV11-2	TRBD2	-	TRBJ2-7	TGTGCCAGCAGCTCAGGGACTAGCGGGAGGGCCTACGAGCAGTACTTC	CASSSGTSGRAYEQYF
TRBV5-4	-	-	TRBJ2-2	TGTGCCAGCAGCTTGGGAGGCTCCACCGGGGAGCTGTTTTTT	CASSLGGSTGELFF
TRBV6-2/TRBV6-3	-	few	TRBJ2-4	TGTGCCAGCAGCCCTTTAACTCTAGCCAAAAACATTCAGTACTTC	CASSPLTLAKNIQYF
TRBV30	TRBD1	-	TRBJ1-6	TGTGCCTGGAGCGGACAGGGGTTCGGGAATTCACCCCTCCACTTT	CAWSGQGFGNSPLHF
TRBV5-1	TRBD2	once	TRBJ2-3	TGCGCCAGCAGCTTGGGTCCTAGCGGGGGGGACACAGATACGCAGTATTTT	CASSLGPSGGDTDTQYF
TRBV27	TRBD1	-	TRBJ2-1	TGTGCCAGCAGTTTGTGGACAGGGGGACAGCCGGGACTAGAGAGGTTGGCCTACAATGAGCAGTTCTTC	CASSLWTGGQPGLERLAYNEQFF
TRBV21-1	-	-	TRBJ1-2	TGTGCCAGCAGACCCCCGGGACTCTATGGCTACACCTTC	CASRPPGLYGYTF
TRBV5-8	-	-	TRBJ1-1	TGTGCCAGCAGCTTGGCTGACACTGAAGCTTTCTTT	CASSLADTEAFF
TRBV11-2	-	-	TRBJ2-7	TGTGCCAGCAGCCCCCGCCCGGGGGAGCAGTACTTC	CASSPRPGEQYF
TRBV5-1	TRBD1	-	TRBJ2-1	TGCGCCAGCAGCTTCCGGGACAGGACTGACAATGAGCAGTTCTTC	CASSFRDRTDNEQFF
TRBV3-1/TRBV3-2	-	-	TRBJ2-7	TGTGCCAGCAGCCAAGGACGGCAGGGATTCTCTACCCCGCAGTACTTC	CASSQGRQGFSTPQYF
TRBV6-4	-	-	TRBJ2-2	TGTGCCAGCGCCAGACGGGCCGGAGGCACCGGGGAGCTGTTTTTT	CASARRAGGTGELFF
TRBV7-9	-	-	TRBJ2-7	TGTGCCAGCAGCTTACTGACCAATCCGGGAGCCTACGAGCAGTACTTC	CASSLLTNPGAYEQYF
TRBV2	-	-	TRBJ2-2	TGTGCCAGCAAGTCGGGCAGGGGGGCTACCGGGGAGCTGTTTTTT	CASKSGRGATGELFF
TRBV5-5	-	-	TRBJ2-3	TGTGCCAGCAGAGAGACCGGGACACTTAGCACAGATACGCAGTATTTT	CASRETGTLSTDTQYF
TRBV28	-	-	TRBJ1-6	TGTGCCAGCAGTTCCAGGGAGGGATTTTATAATTCACCCCTCCACTTT	CASSSREGFYNSPLHF
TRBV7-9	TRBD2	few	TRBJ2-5	TGTGCCAGCAGCTCCCTAGCGGGGGGTCCGGAGACCCAGTACTTC	CASSSLAGGPETQYF
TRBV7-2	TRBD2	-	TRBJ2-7	TGTGCCAGCAGCAAGACTAGCGGGACCTACGAGCAGTACTTC	CASSKTSGTYEQYF
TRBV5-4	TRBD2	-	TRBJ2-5	TGTGCCAGCAGCCCGGGACTAGCGGGGGGGCCTCAGGCGGAGACCCAGTACTTC	CASSPGLAGGPQAETQYF